This TCR beta chain was profiled in a study of control samples from healthy donors and cancer patients. CDR3 size: 17 residues. Germline-derived CDR1 and CDR2 are PRHDT and FYEKMQ (reference sequence). Between the trimmed V and J ends, which lost 5 bases and 4 bases, there was a span of 23 bases. Measured with immunoSEQ multiplex PCR; TCRdb has only the in-frame clones, and not every one. The data show more than 50,000 clones, around 90% seen once. This sequence was found in a man aged 50-60 years in good health. The V gene is TRBV13, the J gene TRBJ2-5, with D possibly matching TRBD1 (6 bases). The sequenced material came from blood. The CDR3 region is CASSLPQGFGIRETQYF. The CDR3 nucleotides read TGTGCCAGCAGCCTACCACAGGGTTTTGGGATCAGAGAGACCCAGTACTTC.